A selection of T cell receptor beta chains follows, all from one sample in a study of cytomegalovirus exposure and HLA in healthy donors. Profiled with immunoSEQ multiplex PCR; TCRdb holds only in-frame clones, not every one. Among under 200,000 clones listed, roughly 80% were seen once. The sample comprised PBMCs. The receptors were sampled from a male donor in good health and CMV-seronegative. Both conserved end residues are part of each CDR3. Each record gives: J gene, clone size, D gene, V gene, CDR3 protein, CDR3 DNA. A D gene is named only where the DNA matches it firmly. Expanded clones are given a class, and other clones once, few, many or no size at all.

j_gene: TRBJ2-1
abundance: -
d_gene: TRBD2
v_gene: TRBV7-2
CDR3aa: CASSSGTSGRGYNEQFF
CDR3nt: TGTGCCAGCAGCTCCGGGACTAGCGGGAGGGGTTACAATGAGCAGTTCTTC

j_gene: TRBJ2-3
abundance: -
d_gene: TRBD2
v_gene: TRBV5-4
CDR3aa: CASSIAGATDTQYF
CDR3nt: TGTGCCAGCAGTATAGCGGGGGCCACAGATACGCAGTATTTT

j_gene: TRBJ1-2
abundance: -
d_gene: -
v_gene: TRBV15
CDR3aa: CATSRGQTDYGYTF
CDR3nt: TGTGCCACCAGCAGGGGGCAAACCGACTATGGCTACACCTTC

j_gene: TRBJ2-5
abundance: -
d_gene: -
v_gene: TRBV14
CDR3aa: CASSQAVWGPEETQYF
CDR3nt: TGTGCCAGCAGCCAAGCAGTTTGGGGGCCGGAGGAGACCCAGTACTTC

j_gene: TRBJ1-1
abundance: few
d_gene: -
v_gene: TRBV4-1
CDR3aa: CASSLLRGNAEAFF
CDR3nt: TGCGCCAGCAGCCTACTAAGGGGGAATGCTGAAGCTTTCTTT

j_gene: TRBJ1-1
abundance: -
d_gene: -
v_gene: TRBV7-9
CDR3aa: CASSLAGRAFF
CDR3nt: TGTGCCAGCAGCTTAGCGGGCAGAGCTTTCTTT

j_gene: TRBJ1-1
abundance: -
d_gene: TRBD1
v_gene: TRBV25-1
CDR3aa: CASRMDRGRGPTEAFF
CDR3nt: TGTGCCAGCAGAATGGACAGGGGGCGCGGTCCCACTGAAGCTTTCTTT

j_gene: TRBJ2-2
abundance: few
d_gene: -
v_gene: TRBV7-8
CDR3aa: CASSLLRNTGELFF
CDR3nt: TGTGCCAGCAGCTTACTCAGGAACACCGGGGAGCTGTTTTTT

j_gene: TRBJ1-3
abundance: -
d_gene: -
v_gene: TRBV2
CDR3aa: CASSEGREGIGNTIYF
CDR3nt: TGTGCCAGCAGTGAGGGCAGAGAGGGTATCGGAAACACCATATATTTT

j_gene: TRBJ2-5
abundance: -
d_gene: TRBD2
v_gene: TRBV4-1
CDR3aa: CASSQGPAGGQKTQYF
CDR3nt: TGCGCCAGCAGCCAAGGTCCCGCGGGGGGGCAGAAGACCCAGTACTTC

j_gene: TRBJ1-2
abundance: -
d_gene: TRBD1
v_gene: TRBV19
CDR3aa: CASSSGQGLYGYTF
CDR3nt: TGTGCCAGTAGTTCGGGACAGGGACTTTATGGCTACACCTTC

j_gene: TRBJ2-3
abundance: -
d_gene: -
v_gene: TRBV5-6
CDR3aa: CASSTRVYTDTQYF
CDR3nt: TGTGCCAGCAGCACCAGGGTTTACACAGATACGCAGTATTTT

j_gene: TRBJ1-1
abundance: -
d_gene: TRBD1
v_gene: TRBV19
CDR3aa: CASRQDRGNTEAFF
CDR3nt: TGTGCCAGCCGCCAAGACAGGGGAAACACTGAAGCTTTCTTT

j_gene: TRBJ1-2
abundance: -
d_gene: TRBD1
v_gene: TRBV6-1
CDR3aa: CASSERDRTNYGYTF
CDR3nt: TGTGCCAGCAGTGAAAGGGACAGGACTAACTATGGCTACACCTTC

j_gene: TRBJ2-3
abundance: -
d_gene: TRBD2
v_gene: TRBV7-8
CDR3aa: CASSFRTSGRESTDTQYF
CDR3nt: TGTGCCAGCAGCTTCCGGACTAGCGGGAGAGAGAGCACAGATACGCAGTATTTT

j_gene: TRBJ2-7
abundance: -
d_gene: TRBD2
v_gene: TRBV13
CDR3aa: CASSLAGGRAREQYF
CDR3nt: TGTGCCAGCAGCTTAGCTGGCGGGAGGGCACGCGAGCAGTACTTC

j_gene: TRBJ2-5
abundance: -
d_gene: TRBD1
v_gene: TRBV19
CDR3aa: CASSIKGAVQQETQYF
CDR3nt: TGTGCCAGTAGTATAAAGGGGGCAGTTCAGCAAGAGACCCAGTACTTC

j_gene: TRBJ2-2
abundance: -
d_gene: -
v_gene: TRBV2
CDR3aa: CASRKEGRTTGELFF
CDR3nt: TGTGCCAGCAGGAAGGAGGGGCGAACCACCGGGGAGCTGTTTTTT

j_gene: TRBJ1-2
abundance: -
d_gene: -
v_gene: TRBV4-3
CDR3aa: CASSQDNRGGRYGYTF
CDR3nt: TGCGCCAGCAGCCAAGATAACCGGGGGGGAAGATATGGCTACACCTTC

j_gene: TRBJ2-5
abundance: -
d_gene: TRBD2
v_gene: TRBV19
CDR3aa: CASSGEGQETQYF
CDR3nt: TGTGCCAGTAGTGGGGAGGGGCAAGAGACCCAGTACTTC

j_gene: TRBJ2-1
abundance: -
d_gene: TRBD2
v_gene: TRBV11-3
CDR3aa: CASSLGGGSYNEQFF
CDR3nt: TGTGCCAGCAGCTTAGGCGGGGGGTCGTACAATGAGCAGTTCTTC

j_gene: TRBJ2-5
abundance: once
d_gene: -
v_gene: TRBV2
CDR3aa: CASAWYFAETQYF
CDR3nt: TGTGCCAGCGCCTGGTACTTTGCAGAGACCCAGTACTTC

j_gene: TRBJ1-2
abundance: -
d_gene: TRBD1
v_gene: TRBV6-1
CDR3aa: CASSEGRGPYGYTF
CDR3nt: TGTGCCAGCAGTGAAGGCAGGGGGCCATATGGCTACACCTTC

j_gene: TRBJ2-7
abundance: -
d_gene: -
v_gene: TRBV29-1
CDR3aa: CSAMMDSYEQYF
CDR3nt: TGCAGCGCCATGATGGACAGCTACGAGCAGTACTTC

j_gene: TRBJ2-7
abundance: -
d_gene: TRBD2
v_gene: TRBV7-9
CDR3aa: CASSLGGSRREQYF
CDR3nt: TGTGCCAGCAGCTTAGGCGGGAGCCGACGTGAGCAGTACTTC

j_gene: TRBJ2-7
abundance: once
d_gene: TRBD2
v_gene: TRBV7-2
CDR3aa: CASSLSGLAGAGYEQYF
CDR3nt: TGTGCCAGCAGCTTATCCGGACTAGCGGGAGCTGGGTACGAGCAGTACTTC

j_gene: TRBJ1-2
abundance: -
d_gene: TRBD1
v_gene: TRBV19
CDR3aa: CASSLTGQGRGSGSYGYTF
CDR3nt: TGTGCCAGTAGTCTCACCGGACAGGGACGAGGGTCCGGGTCTTATGGCTACACCTTC

j_gene: TRBJ2-6
abundance: -
d_gene: -
v_gene: TRBV2
CDR3aa: CASSELGDSGLLSGANVLTF
CDR3nt: TGTGCCAGCAGTGAACTGGGGGACAGCGGGTTACTATCTGGGGCCAACGTCCTGACTTTC

j_gene: TRBJ2-1
abundance: -
d_gene: TRBD1
v_gene: TRBV19
CDR3aa: CASSPQTGVGYEQFF
CDR3nt: TGTGCCAGTAGTCCACAGACAGGGGTTGGCTATGAGCAGTTCTTC

j_gene: TRBJ1-5
abundance: -
d_gene: TRBD1
v_gene: TRBV6-5
CDR3aa: CASRSDRGNNQPQHF
CDR3nt: TGTGCCAGCAGGAGTGACAGGGGAAACAATCAGCCCCAGCATTTT

j_gene: TRBJ2-3
abundance: -
d_gene: -
v_gene: TRBV18
CDR3aa: CASSPTEGNTQYF
CDR3nt: TGTGCCAGCTCACCGACGGAGGGGAATACGCAGTATTTT

j_gene: TRBJ2-2
abundance: -
d_gene: -
v_gene: TRBV23-1
CDR3aa: CARGGLNTGELFF
CDR3nt: TGCGCCAGAGGGGGATTGAACACCGGGGAGCTGTTTTTT

j_gene: TRBJ1-6
abundance: -
d_gene: TRBD1
v_gene: TRBV18
CDR3aa: CASSRRGTGTGSYNSPLHF
CDR3nt: TGTGCCAGCTCACGCAGAGGGACAGGGACTGGCTCCTATAATTCACCCCTCCACTTT

j_gene: TRBJ1-1
abundance: -
d_gene: -
v_gene: TRBV6-5
CDR3aa: CASSSTRNTEAFF
CDR3nt: TGTGCCAGCAGTTCCACAAGGAACACTGAAGCTTTCTTT

j_gene: TRBJ1-1
abundance: few
d_gene: TRBD1
v_gene: TRBV25-1
CDR3aa: CASSEYAGGTEAFF
CDR3nt: TGTGCCAGCAGTGAATATGCAGGGGGCACTGAAGCTTTCTTT

j_gene: TRBJ2-7
abundance: -
d_gene: TRBD2
v_gene: TRBV4-3
CDR3aa: CASSQDQPLSGSAYEQYF
CDR3nt: TGCGCCAGCAGCCAAGATCAACCCTTGAGCGGGAGCGCCTACGAGCAGTACTTC